The entry that follows covers one T cell receptor beta chain sequence. Antigen specificity is unknown. 5'RACE with constant-segment primers built TCRalpha and TCRbeta cDNA libraries with UMIs. TCRdb ran MiXCR on the 5' RACE reads and lists one entry per CDR3 protein. The profile shows a few hundred thousand distinct CDR3 sequences, roughly 17% of them singletons. The CDR3 runs to 13 residues. V trimming: 5 bases; J trimming: 3 bases; junction bases outside the gene matches: 7. Germline-derived CDR1 and CDR2 are SQVTM and ANQGSEA. The data are from a study of T-cell memory formation after mild COVID-19. Study conclusions and caveats: Contracting clones from day 15 to 85 had balanced CD4/CD8; later expanders favoured CD4+. Contracting CD8+ clones were enriched in EMRA, CD4+ mainly in CM and EM.

The sequence was collected from a man between 18 and 35 years old who had mild COVID-19 (a few samples of this study predate the infection). Cell type and time point are not known. Source material: PBMCs or a T cell subset sorted from them (not recorded which). The J gene is TRBJ2-7, the V gene TRBV29-1; 7 positions match TRBD1. CDR3 nucleotides: TGCAGCGTTACAAGACAGGGCCGCTACGAGCAGTACTTC. As protein: CSVTRQGRYEQYF.